The T cell receptor beta chain described here comes from a study of Graves' ophthalmopathy and Graves' hyperthyroidism. Study summary: Peripheral blood was gathered at first diagnosis, ahead of any treatment whatsoever.

Trimming took off 2 bases at V and 1 base at J, with 8 bases between the two ends. This CDR3 has 14 residues. Per germline, CDR1 MNHEY and CDR2 SVGAGI. This clonotype turned up a few times. Antigen: not known. Diagnosis used clinical symptoms, serum thyroxine, TRAb, thyroid ultrasound and orbital computed tomography. The starting material, roughly 9.7 ml of fresh peripheral blood, provided the PBMCs. The sequenced template was RNA, covering the TCR beta CDR3 region. The first-round RT-PCR employed HTBI primers together with the Qiagen OneStep RT-PCR kit. A multiplex PCR was then performed as the second round. TCRdb redid the calling of the multiplex PCR reads with MiXCR, one entry per CDR3 protein. The sample contains roughly 700,000 distinct CDR3 sequences, 35% to 50% of which appear only once. Findings and caveats of the study: Blood also held most thyroid clonotypes expanded above 0.001 frequency.

This chain uses TRBV6-5 with TRBJ1-1; no firm D call. The TCR sequence derives from an adult man with Graves' ophthalmopathy. The sample taken for sequencing was peripheral blood. The CDR3 here is CASSYRGWNTEAFF. The CDR3 bases are TGTGCCAGCAGTTACCGCGGTTGGAACACTGAAGCTTTCTTT.